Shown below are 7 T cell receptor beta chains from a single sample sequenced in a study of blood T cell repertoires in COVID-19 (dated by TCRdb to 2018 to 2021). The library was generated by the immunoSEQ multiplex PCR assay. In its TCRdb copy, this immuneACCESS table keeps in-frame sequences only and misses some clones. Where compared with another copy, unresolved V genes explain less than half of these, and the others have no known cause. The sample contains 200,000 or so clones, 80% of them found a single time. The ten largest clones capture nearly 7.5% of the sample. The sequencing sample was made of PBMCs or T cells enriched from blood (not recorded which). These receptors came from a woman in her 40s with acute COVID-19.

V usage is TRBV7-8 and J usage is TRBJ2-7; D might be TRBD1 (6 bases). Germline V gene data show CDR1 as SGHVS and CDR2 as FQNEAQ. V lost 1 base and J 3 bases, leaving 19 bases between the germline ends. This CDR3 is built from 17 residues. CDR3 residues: CASSLERGTGIVYEQYF. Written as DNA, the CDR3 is TGTGCCAGCAGCTTAGAACGAGGAACAGGGATCGTCTACGAGCAGTACTTC.

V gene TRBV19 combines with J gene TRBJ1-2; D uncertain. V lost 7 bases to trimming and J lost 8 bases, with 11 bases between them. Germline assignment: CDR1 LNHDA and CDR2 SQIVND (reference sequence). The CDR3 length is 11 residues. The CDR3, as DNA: TGTGCCAGTATGCAGGCGGGCGGCTACACCTTC. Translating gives CASMQAGGYTF. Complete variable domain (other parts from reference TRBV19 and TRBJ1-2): DGGITQSPKYLFRKEGQNVTLSCEQNLNHDAMYWYRQDPGQGLRLIYYSQIVNDFQKGDIAEGYSVSREKKESFPLTVTSAQKNPTAFYLCASMQAGGYTFGSGTRLTVV.

In DNA, the CDR3 is TGTGCCACCCGACAGGGGACCGGGGAGCTGTTTTTT. This translates into CATRQGTGELFF. The V and J genes are TRBV15 and TRBJ2-2, with TRBD1 matching over 8 bases. Germline V gives CDR1 LNHNV, CDR2 YYDKDF (reference sequence). The CDR3 totals 12 residues. Trimming cost V 8 bases and J 5 bases; bases outside gene matches: 1.

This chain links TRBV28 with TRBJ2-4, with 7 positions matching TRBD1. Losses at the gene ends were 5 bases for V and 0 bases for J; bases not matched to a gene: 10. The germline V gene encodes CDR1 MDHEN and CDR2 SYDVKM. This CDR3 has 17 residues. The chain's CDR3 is CASSPSGQVLAKNIQYF. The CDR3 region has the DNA TGTGCCAGCAGTCCCTCTGGACAGGTTTTAGCCAAAAACATTCAGTACTTC.

CDR3 amino acids: CASSRPTNEKLFF. The DNA of the CDR3 is TGTGCCAGCAGTCGTCCAACTAATGAAAAACTGTTTTTT. The genes are TRBV25-1 and TRBJ1-4; D is undetermined. Germline CDR1 reads MGHDK; CDR2 reads SYGVNS. Trimming stripped 5 bases from V and 0 bases from J, with 4 bases between. The CDR3 has 13 amino acids. Drawing the rest from reference TRBV25-1 and TRBJ1-4, the complete variable domain is EADIYQTPRYLVIGTGKKITLECSQTMGHDKMYWYQQDPGMELHLIHYSYGVNSTEKGDLSSESTVSRIRTEHFPLTLESARPSHTSQYLCASSRPTNEKLFFGSGTQLSVL.

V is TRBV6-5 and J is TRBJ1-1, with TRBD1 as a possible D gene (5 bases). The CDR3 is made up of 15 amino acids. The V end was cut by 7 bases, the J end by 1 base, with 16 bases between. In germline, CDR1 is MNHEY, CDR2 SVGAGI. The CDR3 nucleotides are TGTGCCAGCAACCCAAGGGGCCAAGGGAACACTGAAGCTTTCTTT. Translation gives CASNPRGQGNTEAFF.

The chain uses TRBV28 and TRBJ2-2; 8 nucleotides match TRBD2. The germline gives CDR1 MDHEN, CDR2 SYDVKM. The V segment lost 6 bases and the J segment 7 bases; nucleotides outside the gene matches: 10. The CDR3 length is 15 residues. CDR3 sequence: CASRAAGGLGGELFF. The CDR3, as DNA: TGTGCCAGCAGGGCCGCGGGGGGATTGGGCGGGGAGCTGTTTTTT.